The entry below gives a single T cell receptor (beta chain) sequence along with its context. The sample comes from a study of blood T cell repertoires in COVID-19. At the level of the study: The United States, Italy and Spain were the sources of the acute and convalescent COVID-19 samples. T cells, B-cell-depleted T cells, or PBMCs supplied cDNA or gDNA.

Original processing methods: By means of reference gene primer amplification, nucleated cell counts were estimated. Method: immunoSEQ multiplex PCR; TCRdb's copy keeps in-frame clones and lacks some. V and J calls and clone size are as listed in that table; D and trimming were resolved from the DNA. The table lists some 17,000 clones, 87% of them singletons, with around a sixth in the top ten. V lost 3 bases, J lost 4 bases, and 8 bases stayed unmatched. The CDR3 consists of 15 residues. Germline V gene lookup returns CDR1 MNHEY and CDR2 SVGAGI. The sample was peripheral blood. J is TRBJ2-7 and V is TRBV6-5; 8 bases map to TRBD2. This sequence originates from a man over 45 with active COVID-19. The CDR3 sequence is CASSYLGLGAYEQYF. As DNA, the CDR3 is TGTGCCAGCAGTTATTTGGGACTAGGGGCGTACGAGCAGTACTTC.